The T cell receptor (beta chain) under discussion was sequenced for a study of blood T cell repertoires in COVID-19. Overall study: Sites in the United States, Italy and Spain provided acute and convalescent COVID-19 samples.

Only in-frame clones appear in the TCRdb table, and some are missing; sequencing was by immunoSEQ multiplex PCR. The data hold under 200,000 clones, with approximately 86% observed a single time. Participants were aged roughly 18 to 90 years, lived in roughly 25 US areas, and enrolled virtually. The CDR3 extends over 14 amino acids. V lost 3 bases, J lost 5 bases, and 5 bases stayed unmatched. CDR1 is SGHAT, CDR2 FQNNGV, per germline. This chain connects TRBV11-2 to TRBJ2-5, with TRBD2 matching over 8 bases. What was sequenced was PBMCs or T cells enriched from blood (not recorded which). This TCR came from a woman aged 60-75 years with acute COVID-19. The CDR3 DNA reads TGTGCCAGCAGCTTCAATAGCGGGACGGAGACCCAGTACTTC. It is translated as CASSFNSGTETQYF.